Following are 9 T cell receptor beta chains from one sample sequenced in a study of radiotherapy plus CTLA-4 blockade in lung cancer. Some clones are missing from TCRdb's copy, which holds only in-frame ones; the method was immunoSEQ multiplex PCR. The table shows about 39,000 clones, with more than 70% occurring only once. The sequences come from peripheral blood, collected from a patient treated with radiotherapy plus ipilimumab. All receptors derive from a human donor with non-small cell lung cancer that progressed on radiotherapy plus ipilimumab.

This chain links TRBV6-1 with TRBJ2-3; 9 nucleotides agree with TRBD2. The CDR3 sequence is 17 residues long. V lost 3 bases to trimming and J lost 5 bases; unmatched junction nucleotides: 12. The germline gives CDR1 MNHNS, CDR2 SASEGT. This chain's CDR3 is CASSDAVLAGTRDTQYF. The CDR3 nucleotides read TGTGCCAGCAGTGATGCAGTTCTAGCGGGGACACGAGATACGCAGTATTTT.

The chain recombines TRBV9 with TRBJ2-4; tentative D call: TRBD2 (6 bases). V lost 4 bases to trimming and J lost 6 bases, with 17 bases between them. The CDR3 contains 15 residues. Germline loops: CDR1 SGDLS, CDR2 YYNGEE. CDR3 in DNA: TGTGCCAGCAGCCCGGTGGGGGGATGGACAAACATTCAGTACTTC. Encoded protein: CASSPVGGWTNIQYF.

The V gene is TRBV4-1, the J gene TRBJ2-5; 12 bases are a match to TRBD2. Germline V gene sequence: CDR1 MGHRA, CDR2 YSYEKL. J lost 1 base, V lost 0 bases, and 9 bases had no gene match. The CDR3 extends over 19 amino acids. The CDR3 is CASSQDWLAGGRFQETQYF. DNA of the CDR3: TGCGCCAGCAGCCAAGATTGGCTAGCGGGGGGGCGGTTCCAAGAGACCCAGTACTTC.

The rearrangement uses TRBV19 and TRBJ2-5; maybe TRBD1 (5 bases). The CDR3 has 15 residues. V was cut by 1 base and J by 0 bases, with 9 bases left in between. Germline loops: CDR1 LNHDA, CDR2 SQIVND (reference sequence). This chain's CDR3 is CASSIGQTYQETQYF. In DNA, the CDR3 is TGTGCCAGTAGTATAGGACAGACGTACCAAGAGACCCAGTACTTC. Together with reference TRBV19 and TRBJ2-5, the CDR3 gives the full variable domain: DGGITQSPKYLFRKEGQNVTLSCEQNLNHDAMYWYRQDPGQGLRLIYYSQIVNDFQKGDIAEGYSVSREKKESFPLTVTSAQKNPTAFYLCASSIGQTYQETQYFGPGTRLLVL.

This clone was observed a handful of times. The chain links TRBV6-4 to TRBJ2-1; 11 bases match TRBD2. The CDR3 extends over 16 amino acids. Trimming at V came to 4 bases and at J to 6 bases, leaving 8 bases not matched to a gene. Germline assignment: CDR1 MRHNA and CDR2 SNTAGT. CDR3 loop: CASSVSTSGGGNEQFF. DNA of the CDR3: TGTGCCAGCAGTGTTTCAACTAGCGGGGGAGGCAATGAGCAGTTCTTC.

The gene calls are TRBV7-7 and TRBJ1-6, with no clear D. CDR3 length: 13 amino acids. CDR1 SSHAT and CDR2 FNYEAQ come from the germline V gene (reference sequence). This CDR3 reads CASARDRNSPLHF. The CDR3 bases are TGTGCTAGCGCCCGGGATCGAAATTCACCCCTCCACTTT.

The chain links TRBV19 to TRBJ2-7; TRBD1 aligns across 9 bases. Germline CDR1 and CDR2: LNHDA and SQIVND (reference sequence). This CDR3 is 16 amino acids long. The V gene end was trimmed by 5 bases and the J gene end by 2 bases; junction bases not matched to a gene: 10. The chain's CDR3 is CASSHPQTGGTYEQYF. CDR3 in DNA: TGTGCCAGTAGTCACCCCCAGACAGGGGGAACCTACGAGCAGTACTTC.

The gene calls are TRBV6-7 and TRBJ2-1, with TRBD1 identical over 7 bases. TRBV6-7 is marked as an open reading frame, function uncertain. The junction had 13 bases not matched to a gene; V was cut back by 5 bases and J by 6 bases. This CDR3 is built from 16 residues. The CDR3 DNA sequence: TGTGCCAGCAGTCCCCGAGACAGGGAAGGGGGCAATGAGCAGTTCTTC. Translating gives CASSPRDREGGNEQFF.

The V call is TRBV9, the J call TRBJ1-1, with a possible D match to TRBD1 (5 bases). Per germline, CDR1 SGDLS and CDR2 YYNGEE. The V end lost 4 bases, the J end lost 5 bases, and 15 bases lay between the germline ends. This CDR3 has 14 amino acids. The CDR3 region is CASSPGGFRTEAFF. CDR3 nucleotide sequence: TGTGCCAGCAGCCCCGGGGGGTTTAGGACTGAAGCTTTCTTT.